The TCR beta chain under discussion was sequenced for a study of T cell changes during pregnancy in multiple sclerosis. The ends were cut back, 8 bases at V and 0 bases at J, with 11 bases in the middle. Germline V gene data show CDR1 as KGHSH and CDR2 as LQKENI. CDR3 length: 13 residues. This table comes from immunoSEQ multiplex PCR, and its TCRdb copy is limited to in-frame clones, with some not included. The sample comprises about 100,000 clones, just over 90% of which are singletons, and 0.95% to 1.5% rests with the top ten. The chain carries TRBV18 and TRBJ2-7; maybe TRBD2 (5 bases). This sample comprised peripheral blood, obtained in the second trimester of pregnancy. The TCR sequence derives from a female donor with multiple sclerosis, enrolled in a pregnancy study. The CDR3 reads CASTAGVSYEQYF. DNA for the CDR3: TGTGCCAGCACGGCCGGGGTCTCCTACGAGCAGTACTTC.